The T cell receptor (beta chain) described here comes from a study of blood T cell repertoires in COVID-19 (dated by TCRdb to the early 2020s). For context, the study as a whole: Samples covering the acute and convalescent phases of COVID-19 were provided by collaborators in the United States, Italy and Spain. The material from the prospective study consisted of cDNA or gDNA derived from T cells, B-cell-depleted T cells, or PBMCs. The dataset comprised deeply sampled blood TCRbeta repertoires from subjects exposed to, actively infected with, or recovered from COVID-19. The repertoires were released in a freely available public database intended as a resource for research on the immune response to SARS-CoV-2. Samples came from the ongoing ImmuneRACE study (first 160 participants) plus 1,254 subjects from 6 global collaborators. Sample metadata almost always included a de-identified subject ID, COVID-19 status, age in years and sex. HLA class I and class II types, where available, came from metadata supplied by the sample provider rather than from assay-based typing.

The collaborating institutions used their own protocols to collect whole blood in K2EDTA tubes. For TCRbeta analysis, collaborators shipped samples as frozen whole blood, isolated PBMCs, or DNA extracted from either of those sample types. Study-wide conclusions, independent of this receptor: Clinical and demographic metadata were provided uncurated, with the amount varying by source and participant.

From cysteine to phenylalanine, the CDR3 is 16 amino acids long. Only the CDR3 region is kept as DNA, spanning 48 bases read in frame from base 1. TCRbeta CDR3 regions were amplified from genomic DNA by means of the immunoSEQ Assay, a bias-controlled multiplex PCR. Processing in the source paper ran as follows. The number of nucleated cells in each sample was estimated from the amplification of reference gene primers within the assay. To quantify the absolute abundance of each unique TCRbeta CDR3 rearrangement, sequence reads were collapsed and filtered. For each sample, productive Simpson clonality was calculated as the square root of Simpson's diversity index across productive rearrangements. This immuneACCESS table, as held by TCRdb, lists in-frame sequences with V and J called but not all clones. Of the missing ones, under half trace to an unresolved V gene in checked studies; the others have no known cause. From that table come the V and J calls and clone size; the DNA was used to work out D and trimming. The sample profile shows around 260,000 clones; approximately 89% of them were found once. The ten biggest clones cover over 2% of the sample.

Regarding this clone: Its antigen target is currently unknown. Base qualities were left out, and no much larger clone turns up one base away.

The rearrangement joined TRBV21-1 to TRBJ2-3; the table's D call, TRBD1, has no DNA check behind it. TRBV21-1 is a recognized pseudogene. This sequence was found in a woman between 45 and 65 years old with acute or convalescent COVID-19. Sequencing was performed on peripheral blood. The encoded CDR3 is CASKNGGGWGTDTQYF. The DNA sequence follows: TGTGCCAGCAAGAATGGGGGCGGGTGGGGCACAGATACGCAGTATTTT.